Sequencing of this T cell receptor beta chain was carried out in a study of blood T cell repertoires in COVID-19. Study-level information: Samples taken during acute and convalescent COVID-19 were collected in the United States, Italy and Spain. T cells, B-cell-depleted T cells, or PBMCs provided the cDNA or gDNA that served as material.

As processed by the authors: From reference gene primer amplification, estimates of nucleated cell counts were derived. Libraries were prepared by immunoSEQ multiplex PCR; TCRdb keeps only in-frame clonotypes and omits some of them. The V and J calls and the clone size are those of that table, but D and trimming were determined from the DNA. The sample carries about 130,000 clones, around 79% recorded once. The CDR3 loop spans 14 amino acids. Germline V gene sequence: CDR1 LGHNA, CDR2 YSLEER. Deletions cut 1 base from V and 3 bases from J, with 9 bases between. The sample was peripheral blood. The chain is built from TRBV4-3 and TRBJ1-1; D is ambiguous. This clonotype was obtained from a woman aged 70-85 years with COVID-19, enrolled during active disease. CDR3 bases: TGCGCCAGCAGCCAAGGGGGAGTTGACACTGAAGCTTTCTTT. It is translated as CASSQGGVDTEAFF.